This TCR beta chain was recorded in a study of shared clonotypes between healthy human individuals. Study-level points and caveats: Memory subsets generally showed smaller estimated richness than naive subsets did.

Deep-level settings were used for running the assay. Generated by immunoSEQ multiplex PCR, the TCRdb table keeps only in-frame clones and is missing some. This repertoire shows some 2,100,000 clones, approximately 94% found once; its top ten account for less than 0.15%. The CDR3 sequence is 16 residues long. Germline assignment: CDR1 SNHLY and CDR2 FYNNEI. J lost 3 bases, V lost 11 bases, and 12 bases had no gene match. Remarks on this clone: Its antigen is undetermined.

The clonotype originates from a man younger than 35 in good health. Sequenced: naive CD4+ T cells sorted from blood. Subset reported: CD45RA+ positively selected. The rearrangement uses TRBV2 and TRBJ2-6, with 8 bases lining up with TRBD1. CDR3 sequence: CAGRTGKIGGANVLTF. CDR3 bases: TGTGCCGGGCGGACAGGGAAAATTGGTGGGGCCAACGTCCTGACTTTC.